The 22 T cell receptor beta chains listed next were all sequenced from one sample in a study of cytomegalovirus exposure and HLA in healthy donors. Only in-frame clones appear in the TCRdb table, and some are missing; sequencing was by immunoSEQ multiplex PCR. The sample has 100,000 or so clones, more than 75% seen once; the top ten hold around 6%. The sample comprised PBMCs. The receptor set was obtained from a man younger than 35 in good health and CMV-seropositive.

The V call is TRBV10-3, the J call TRBJ2-6; 9 bases fit TRBD1. Germline values: CDR1 ENHRY, CDR2 SYGVKD. With 6 bases clipped from V and 2 bases from J, the junction kept 8 bases outside the gene matches. This CDR3 region has 17 residues. CDR3 protein: CAIRATGGAAGANVLTF. CDR3 sequence (DNA): TGTGCCATCAGGGCTACAGGGGGCGCAGCTGGGGCCAACGTCCTGACTTTC.

V and J are TRBV6-1 and TRBJ2-7; TRBD1 matches at 7 bases. Germline CDR1 is MNHNS and CDR2 is SASEGT. The CDR3 is made up of 15 amino acids. The V and J ends lost 6 bases and 4 bases, in that order; junction bases with no gene match: 12. The CDR3 coding sequence is TGTGCCAGCAGCGAACAACCGGGACAGAAATACGAGCAGTACTTC. Translating gives CASSEQPGQKYEQYF.

This clone showed up just a few times. This CDR3 reads CASNNGGAAQEQYF. The DNA for the CDR3 is TGTGCCAGTAATAACGGCGGCGCCGCTCAGGAGCAGTACTTC. The rearrangement joins TRBV19 to TRBJ2-7, with D hard to call. Trimming pared 7 bases from V and 7 bases from J, leaving 20 bases between. CDR3 size: 14 residues. The V gene's germline CDR1 is LNHDA and CDR2 SQIVND (reference sequence).

The chain has TRBV7-9 and TRBJ2-1; 7 positions match TRBD1. The CDR3 is made up of 14 amino acids. CDR1 and CDR2 (germline): SEHNR, FQNEAQ (reference sequence). The ends lost 4 bases at V and 3 bases at J; junction bases unmatched: 3. CDR3 amino acids: CASSYGQDYNEQFF. CDR3 sequence (DNA): TGTGCCAGCAGCTACGGACAGGACTACAATGAGCAGTTCTTC.

The V gene is TRBV9, the J gene TRBJ2-1; 7 bases map to TRBD2. In germline, CDR1 is SGDLS, CDR2 YYNGEE. The junction had 9 bases not matched to a gene; V was cut back by 4 bases and J by 2 bases. CDR3 length: 16 residues. CDR3 residues: CASSPPAGRAYNEQFF. DNA for the CDR3: TGTGCCAGCAGCCCTCCAGCGGGACGGGCCTACAATGAGCAGTTCTTC.

This chain links TRBV15 with TRBJ1-3, with D possibly matching TRBD1 (5 bases). Germline assignment: CDR1 LNHNV and CDR2 YYDKDF (reference sequence). Trimming left V 6 bases short and J 3 bases short, with 15 bases between. The CDR3 contains 15 residues. In nucleotides, the CDR3 is TGTGCCACCAGTGGTGGTGGGGCCAATGGAAACACCATATATTTT. Translation: CATSGGGANGNTIYF.

This chain uses TRBV7-3 with TRBJ1-1, with TRBD1 matching 9 bases. The germline V gene encodes CDR1 SGHTA and CDR2 FQGTGA. The CDR3 is 13 residues long. With V trimmed by 4 bases and J by 4 bases, 1 base remained unmatched. CDR3 DNA: TGTGCCAGCAGCTCGGGACAGGGCACTGAAGCTTTCTTT. It codes for CASSSGQGTEAFF.

The J gene is TRBJ2-4, the V gene TRBV7-9, with 12 bases that match TRBD2. V gave up 8 bases and J gave up 0 bases; unmatched junction bases: 8. The CDR3 sequence is 17 residues long. In germline, CDR1 is SEHNR, CDR2 FQNEAQ (reference sequence). CDR3 sequence reads: CASGASGGALAKNIQYF. The CDR3 nucleotides are TGTGCCAGCGGGGCTAGCGGGGGGGCCCTAGCCAAAAACATTCAGTACTTC.

This chain connects TRBV7-8 to TRBJ1-4; 8 nucleotides agree with TRBD1. The V segment lost 3 bases and the J segment 3 bases; nucleotides outside the gene matches: 3. The CDR3 is 15 residues long. Germline V gene sequence: CDR1 SGHVS, CDR2 FQNEAQ. The CDR3 sequence is CASSFTGGANEKLFF. The CDR3, as DNA: TGTGCCAGCAGCTTCACAGGGGGGGCTAATGAAAAACTGTTTTTT.

This clone was counted once. This chain uses TRBV28 with TRBJ2-3, with D hard to call. Germline lookup yields CDR1 MDHEN and CDR2 SYDVKM. The CDR3 consists of 13 residues. V was clipped by 2 bases and J by 0 bases, with 3 bases between them. CDR3 nucleotides: TGTGCCAGCAGTTTAACTAGCACAGATACGCAGTATTTT. Its translation is CASSLTSTDTQYF. Using reference TRBV28 and TRBJ2-3 for the parts outside the CDR3, the full variable domain is DVKVTQSSRYLVKRTGEKVFLECVQDMDHENMFWYRQDPGLGLRLIYFSYDVKMKEKGDIPEGYSVSREKKERFSLILESASTNQTSMYLCASSLTSTDTQYFGPGTRLTVL.

The chain recombines TRBV7-8 with TRBJ2-7; 11 nucleotides match TRBD2. The CDR3 sequence is 17 residues long. Looked up from germline, CDR1 is SGHVS and CDR2 is FQNEAQ. Trimming removed 5 bases from V and 1 base from J; junction bases left unmatched: 10. CDR3 sequence: CASSLTSTSGVSYEQYF. CDR3 DNA: TGTGCCAGCAGCCTGACCTCGACTAGCGGGGTTTCCTACGAGCAGTACTTC.

This chain joins TRBV27 and TRBJ2-7; TRBD2 aligns across 8 bases. V gave up 6 bases and J gave up 6 bases; unmatched junction bases: 7. CDR1 is MNHEY and CDR2 is SMNVEV in the germline V gene (reference sequence). This CDR3 is built from 13 residues. DNA of the CDR3: TGTGCCAGCAGAGCGGGAGAATCTTCCGAGCAGTACTTC. Its translation is CASRAGESSEQYF.

V gene TRBV7-2 combines with J gene TRBJ1-5; unclear D gene. This CDR3 is 13 amino acids long. V dropped 4 bases and J dropped 2 bases, with 6 bases sitting between them. The germline V gene encodes CDR1 SGHTA and CDR2 FQGNSA. The CDR3 is CASSSRRNQPQHF. CDR3 DNA: TGTGCCAGCAGCTCCCGTCGCAATCAGCCCCAGCATTTT.

The chain has TRBV12-5 and TRBJ2-1; D perhaps matches TRBD2 (6 bases). The CDR3 length is 14 residues. The germline V and J ends were trimmed by 1 base and 4 bases, with 8 bases remaining between them. CDR1 and CDR2 from the germline V gene are LGHNT and FRNRAP. In DNA form, the CDR3 reads TGTGCTAGTGGTTTGGGGGCGGGGTACAATGAGCAGTTCTTC. As protein: CASGLGAGYNEQFF.

This chain joins TRBV20-1 and TRBJ2-7; possible D gene TRBD2, 5 bases. The germline gives CDR1 DFQATT, CDR2 SNEGSKA (reference sequence). The CDR3 runs 11 residues. The V end lost 3 bases, the J end lost 6 bases, and 9 bases lay between the germline ends. The CDR3 protein is CSASLEVEQYF. Written as DNA, the CDR3 is TGCAGTGCTAGTCTGGAGGTCGAGCAGTACTTC.

This clone turned up a few times. The chain is built from TRBV7-9 and TRBJ2-7; TRBD2 matches at 15 bases. Germline lookup yields CDR1 SEHNR and CDR2 FQNEAQ (reference sequence). J gave up 2 bases and V 4 bases, and 0 bases lay outside the gene matches. CDR3 length: 15 amino acids. CDR3 sequence: CASSWTSGGAYEQYF. The CDR3 DNA reads TGTGCCAGCAGCTGGACTAGCGGGGGGGCCTACGAGCAGTACTTC.

The rearrangement joins TRBV19 to TRBJ1-5; 7 bases align to TRBD1. CDR3 length: 15 amino acids. Germline trimming cut 10 bases from V and 5 bases from J; bases unmatched to any gene: 14. Looked up from germline, CDR1 is LNHDA and CDR2 is SQIVND (reference sequence). The CDR3 DNA is TGTGCCACCTCCTTAGACAGGGATGGCTATCAGCCCCAGCATTTT. Protein product: CATSLDRDGYQPQHF.

The chain carries TRBV28 and TRBJ1-5, with TRBD1 matching 8 bases. Trimming removed 5 bases from V and 5 bases from J; junction bases left unmatched: 8. Germline CDR1 and CDR2: MDHEN and SYDVKM. CDR3 size: 15 residues. CDR3 residues: CASSVDRGIDQPQHF. The CDR3 DNA reads as TGTGCCAGCAGTGTCGACAGGGGAATTGATCAGCCCCAGCATTTT. Full variable domain (outside the CDR3, taken from reference TRBV28 and TRBJ1-5): DVKVTQSSRYLVKRTGEKVFLECVQDMDHENMFWYRQDPGLGLRLIYFSYDVKMKEKGDIPEGYSVSREKKERFSLILESASTNQTSMYLCASSVDRGIDQPQHFGDGTRLSIL.

The chain has TRBV2 and TRBJ2-5; D may be TRBD1 (6 bases). This CDR3 is built from 17 residues. V was pared by 6 bases and J by 4 bases, with 24 bases between. Germline CDR1 is SNHLY and CDR2 is FYNNEI. The CDR3 loop is CASSKAGAALNPETQYF. The CDR3 DNA sequence: TGTGCCAGCAGCAAGGCAGGGGCGGCCTTAAATCCAGAGACCCAGTACTTC. Supplemented by reference TRBV2 and TRBJ2-5, the full variable domain reads EPEVTQTPSHQVTQMGQEVILRCVPISNHLYFYWYRQILGQKVEFLVSFYNNEISEKSEIFDDQFSVERPDGSNFTLKIRSTKLEDSAMYFCASSKAGAALNPETQYFGPGTRLLVL.

This rearrangement joins TRBV7-2 to TRBJ2-3, with 11 bases that match TRBD2. The CDR3 is 17 residues long. V gave up 3 bases and J gave up 6 bases; unmatched junction bases: 11. CDR1 and CDR2 (germline): SGHTA, FQGNSA. CDR3 bases: TGTGCCAGCAGCTTCGATCGTACTAGCGGGAGTGCGGATACGCAGTATTTT. It specifies CASSFDRTSGSADTQYF. Together with reference TRBV7-2 and TRBJ2-3, the CDR3 gives the full variable domain: GAGVSQSPSNKVTEKGKDVELRCDPISGHTALYWYRQSLGQGLEFLIYFQGNSAPDKSGLPSDRFSAERTGGSVSTLTIQRTQQEDSAVYLCASSFDRTSGSADTQYFGPGTRLTVL.

The rearrangement joins TRBV27 to TRBJ1-3; D gene uncertain. The germline CDR1 and CDR2 sequences are MNHEY and SMNVEV (reference sequence). Trimming removed 8 bases at V and 3 bases at J, with 14 bases between. The CDR3 covers 14 residues. The CDR3 is CASGARTGGNTIYF. CDR3 bases: TGTGCCAGCGGAGCCCGGACTGGTGGAAACACCATATATTTT.

The count of this clone is one. This chain's CDR3 is CASSLRTSGKETQYF. DNA for the CDR3: TGTGCCAGCAGCCTGAGGACTAGCGGGAAAGAGACCCAGTACTTC. This chain joins TRBV7-9 and TRBJ2-5, with 12 bases fitting TRBD2. Looked up from germline, CDR1 is SEHNR and CDR2 is FQNEAQ (reference sequence). The CDR3 has 15 amino acids. V dropped 5 bases and J dropped 3; count of bases not matched to a gene: 4.